This T cell receptor (beta chain) was sequenced in a study of post-analysis software for immune sequencing data (dated by TCRdb to 2015 to 2017). Study-wide context: Relapsing-remitting, secondary progressive and progressive-relapsing multiple sclerosis were recorded as disease courses, and subtype annotation was lacking for some patients. A subset of samples was prepared in parallel using single-end sample barcoding, then pooled and co-amplified after Illumina adapter ligation. The patient repertoires were set against about 12 previously published healthy control repertoires from donors whose ages ranged from 6 to 25 years.

What the work shows at the level of the full study, not this receptor alone: Multiple sclerosis patients had significantly lower normalized Chao1 diversity than controls, a result that suggests substantial peripheral T-cell clonal expansion. The control group was slightly older than the multiple sclerosis patient group. Significantly higher frequencies in patients than in controls were found for roughly five TRBV segments, including TRBV5-6, TRBV5-1 and TRBV20-1. Direct clustering with F measure showed strong co-clustering of samples prepared in the same batch, prompting a batch-effect correction.

With regard to this clonotype: Its antigen is currently not known. No base quality values were provided; no much bigger clone lies one nucleotide off.

To demonstrate the VDJtools post-analysis software, the study profiled TCR beta repertoires from the peripheral blood of about 13 young patients with multiple sclerosis. The patients with multiple sclerosis were children and adolescents between about 6 and 17 years of age. Receptor libraries were prepared by PCR. The instrument was an Illumina HiSeq 2500. To reduce PCR and sequencing biases, unique molecular identifiers were built into the TCR beta cDNA libraries. Approximately 500,000 cDNA molecules were obtained for every 1 to 10 million input T cells, so each molecule roughly corresponded to one T cell. The patient libraries were prepared and sequenced using the same protocol as the earlier healthy control dataset. Samples belonging to the same batch were prepared together, multiplexed and sequenced on a shared HiSeq lane. In the original analysis: Raw barcoded reads were processed with MIGEC, discarding single-read molecular identifier groups before consensus assembly and CDR3 extraction. Clonotype tables were post-analysed with VDJtools, and diversity was normalized by down-sampling all datasets to the smallest sample size. Repertoire overlap clustering matched CDR3 amino acid but not nucleotide sequences to correct batch-related cross-sample contamination. TCRdb's own reprocessing of the public reads used fastp at Q25 and MiXCR and kept productive beta chains. Identical CDR3 proteins give one entry, which carries the most common genes and DNA. None of the V and J calls come from the authors' own analysis; TCRdb made them. The sample profile shows about 620,000 distinct CDR3 sequences; around 40% of them were found once. More than 1.5% of the sample belongs to the ten largest clones.

Taken from cysteine to phenylalanine, the CDR3 has 22 residues. Only the CDR3 DNA is retained, 66 bases long and in frame from the first base. V is reduced by 2 bases and J by 0 bases, leaving a spacing of 32 bases between them. The germline V gene (reference sequence) supplies CDR1 DFQATT and CDR2 SNEGSKA. Sequencing used blood. The receptor comes from a girl aged 10 to 17 with multiple sclerosis. In this chain, TRBV20-1 is recombined with TRBJ2-4; the D gene is perhaps TRBD1, from 6 matching bases. This receptor has the CDR3 CSARLGATGQINQYLAKNIQYF. The nucleotide sequence reads TGCAGTGCTAGATTGGGGGCGACCGGACAGATCAATCAGTATCTAGCCAAAAACATTCAGTACTTC.